The clone carrying this TCR beta chain was detected only once. This record comes from a study of shared clonotypes between healthy human individuals. Combining CD45RO+ cells with CCR7-negative CD45RA+ TemRA cells gave CD8 memory. Here immunoSEQ multiplex PCR was the method, and the copy in TCRdb shows in-frame clones only, minus some. The data hold hundreds of thousands of clones, with just over 95% observed a single time. The sequence derives from a man under 40 in good health. Material: memory CD8+ T cells sorted from blood. Specified subset: CD45RO+ cells pooled with CCR7-negative TemRA cells.

The DNA for the CDR3 is TGCGCCAGCAGCTTGACTATAGAGAATGAGCAGTTCTTC. It translates to CASSLTIENEQFF. V usage is TRBV5-1 and J usage is TRBJ2-1, with D hard to call. The CDR3 runs to 13 residues. Germline V gives CDR1 SGHRS, CDR2 YFSETQ. Trimming shortened V by 1 base and J by 7 bases, and 9 bases separated the two germline ends.